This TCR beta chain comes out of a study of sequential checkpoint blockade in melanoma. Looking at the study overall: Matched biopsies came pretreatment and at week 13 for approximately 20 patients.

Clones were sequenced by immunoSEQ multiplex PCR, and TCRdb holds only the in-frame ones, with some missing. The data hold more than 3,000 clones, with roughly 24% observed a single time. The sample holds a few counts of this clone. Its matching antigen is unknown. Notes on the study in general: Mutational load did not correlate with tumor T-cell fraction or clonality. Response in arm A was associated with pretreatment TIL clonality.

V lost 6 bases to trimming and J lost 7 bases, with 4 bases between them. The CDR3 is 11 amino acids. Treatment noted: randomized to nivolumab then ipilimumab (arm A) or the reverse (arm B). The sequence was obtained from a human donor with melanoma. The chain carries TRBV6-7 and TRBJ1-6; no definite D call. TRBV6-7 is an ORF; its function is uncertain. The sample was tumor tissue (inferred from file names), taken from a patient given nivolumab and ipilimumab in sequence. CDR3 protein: CASRNNSPLHF. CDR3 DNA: TGTGCCAGCAGGAACAATTCACCCCTCCACTTT.